A selection of T cell receptor beta chains follows, all from one sample in a study of T cell responses to AZD1222 COVID-19 vaccine. Measured with immunoSEQ multiplex PCR; TCRdb has only the in-frame clones, and not every one. This sample carries about 120,000 clones, 88% of them seen once, and the ten largest clones take approximately 3.4%. The specimen comprised peripheral blood, sampled 28 days after the second AZD1222 dose. The receptors derive from an adult who received the AZD1222 COVID-19 vaccine. Both conserved end residues are part of each CDR3. The order of the fields is D gene, J gene, clone size, V gene, CDR3 DNA, CDR3 protein. A D gene is named only where the DNA matches it firmly. Clone size appears in some rows only: once, few, many, or a class for an expanded clone.

D gene: TRBD1; J gene: TRBJ2-7; clone size: NA; V gene: TRBV20-1; CDR3 DNA: TGCAGTGCTAGTGGGGACAGTAGCTCCTACGAGCAGTACTTC; CDR3 protein: CSASGDSSSYEQYF
D gene: NA; J gene: TRBJ2-7; clone size: NA; V gene: TRBV9; CDR3 DNA: TGTGCCAGCAGCGTAGATTCGACGGACTCCTACGAGCAGTACTTC; CDR3 protein: CASSVDSTDSYEQYF
D gene: TRBD2; J gene: TRBJ2-3; clone size: NA; V gene: TRBV2; CDR3 DNA: TGTGCCAGCAGTGGTAGACTAGCGGGGGGGCCCAGCACAGATACGCAGTATTTT; CDR3 protein: CASSGRLAGGPSTDTQYF
D gene: NA; J gene: TRBJ2-3; clone size: NA; V gene: TRBV28; CDR3 DNA: TGTGCCAGCAGTTTGTTATCTCGGTCGAGCACAGATACGCAGTATTTT; CDR3 protein: CASSLLSRSSTDTQYF
D gene: TRBD2; J gene: TRBJ2-1; clone size: NA; V gene: TRBV7-9; CDR3 DNA: TGTGCCAGCAGCCCGGAAAGAAGGGTATTACGGGGGGGCCGAGGTGAGCAGTTCTTC; CDR3 protein: CASSPERRVLRGGRGEQFF
D gene: NA; J gene: TRBJ1-5; clone size: NA; V gene: TRBV6-2/TRBV6-3; CDR3 DNA: TGTGCCAGCAGCTCGGGGGCCCGCAATCAGCCCCAGCATTTT; CDR3 protein: CASSSGARNQPQHF
D gene: NA; J gene: TRBJ2-7; clone size: once; V gene: TRBV7-7; CDR3 DNA: TGTGCTAGCAGCTTAGTCCAGGGTGCTTACGAGCAGTACTTC; CDR3 protein: CASSLVQGAYEQYF
D gene: TRBD2; J gene: TRBJ2-2; clone size: NA; V gene: TRBV2; CDR3 DNA: TGTGCCATCGGACTAGCGGCGAACACCGGGGAGCTGTTTTTT; CDR3 protein: CAIGLAANTGELFF
D gene: NA; J gene: TRBJ2-7; clone size: NA; V gene: TRBV5-4; CDR3 DNA: TGTGCCAGCAGCTTCTTAATCATGCGCCCTTCCGCAGAGTACGAGCAGTACTTC; CDR3 protein: CASSFLIMRPSAEYEQYF
D gene: NA; J gene: TRBJ2-2; clone size: NA; V gene: TRBV7-3; CDR3 DNA: TGTGCCAGCAGCTTAATTGGCGCGACCGGGGAGCTGTTTTTT; CDR3 protein: CASSLIGATGELFF
D gene: NA; J gene: TRBJ2-5; clone size: NA; V gene: TRBV4-1; CDR3 DNA: TGCGCCAGCAGCCAAGAGCAGGGCTGGGGGACCCAGTACTTC; CDR3 protein: CASSQEQGWGTQYF
D gene: NA; J gene: TRBJ2-5; clone size: NA; V gene: TRBV5-1; CDR3 DNA: TGCGCCAGCAGCTTAGGTCGCGGGACAAGGTACCAAGAGACCCAGTACTTC; CDR3 protein: CASSLGRGTRYQETQYF
D gene: NA; J gene: TRBJ2-5; clone size: NA; V gene: TRBV7-6; CDR3 DNA: TGTGCCAGCAGCTTAGCGCTTGGGGGCGCGGGACCACAAGAGACCCAGTACTTC; CDR3 protein: CASSLALGGAGPQETQYF
D gene: NA; J gene: TRBJ2-7; clone size: NA; V gene: TRBV7-2; CDR3 DNA: TGTGCCAGCACCAAACTAGGGATGTACGAGCAGTACTTC; CDR3 protein: CASTKLGMYEQYF
D gene: NA; J gene: TRBJ1-1; clone size: NA; V gene: TRBV30; CDR3 DNA: TGTGCCTGGAGGAGTGGGAGGGGTTGGTCCACTGAAGCTTTCTTT; CDR3 protein: CAWRSGRGWSTEAFF